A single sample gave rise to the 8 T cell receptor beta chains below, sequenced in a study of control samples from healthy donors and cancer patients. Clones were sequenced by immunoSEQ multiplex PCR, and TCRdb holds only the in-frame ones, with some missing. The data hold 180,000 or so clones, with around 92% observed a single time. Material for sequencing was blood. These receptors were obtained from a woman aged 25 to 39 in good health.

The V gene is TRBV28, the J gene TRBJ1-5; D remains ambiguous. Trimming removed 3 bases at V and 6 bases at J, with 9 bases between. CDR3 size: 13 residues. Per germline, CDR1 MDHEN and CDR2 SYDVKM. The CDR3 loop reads CASSFSDRQPQHF. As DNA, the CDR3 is TGTGCCAGCAGTTTCTCCGACCGTCAGCCCCAGCATTTT.

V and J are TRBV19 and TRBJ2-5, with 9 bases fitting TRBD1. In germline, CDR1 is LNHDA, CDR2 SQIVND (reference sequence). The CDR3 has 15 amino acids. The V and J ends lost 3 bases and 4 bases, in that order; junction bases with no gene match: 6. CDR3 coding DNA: TGTGCCAGTAGTATCACCGGGACAGGGAGAGAGACCCAGTACTTC. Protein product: CASSITGTGRETQYF.

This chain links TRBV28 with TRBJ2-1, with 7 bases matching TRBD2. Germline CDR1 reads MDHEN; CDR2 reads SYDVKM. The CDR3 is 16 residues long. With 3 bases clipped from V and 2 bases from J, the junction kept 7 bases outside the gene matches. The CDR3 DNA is TGTGCCAGCAGTTTGGGTGGGGGAGGGCCCTACAATGAGCAGTTCTTC. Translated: CASSLGGGGPYNEQFF.

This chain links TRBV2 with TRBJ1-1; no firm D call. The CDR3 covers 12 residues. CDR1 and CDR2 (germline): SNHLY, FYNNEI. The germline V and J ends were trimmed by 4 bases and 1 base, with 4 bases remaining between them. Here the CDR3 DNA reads TGTGCCAGCAGTGGCGGGAACACTGAAGCTTTCTTT. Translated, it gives CASSGGNTEAFF. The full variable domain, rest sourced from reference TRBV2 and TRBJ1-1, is EPEVTQTPSHQVTQMGQEVILRCVPISNHLYFYWYRQILGQKVEFLVSFYNNEISEKSEIFDDQFSVERPDGSNFTLKIRSTKLEDSAMYFCASSGGNTEAFFGQGTRLTVV.

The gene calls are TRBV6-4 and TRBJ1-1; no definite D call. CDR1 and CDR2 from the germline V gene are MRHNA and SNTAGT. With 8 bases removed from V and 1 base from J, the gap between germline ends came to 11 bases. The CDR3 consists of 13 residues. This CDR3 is CASEYGSNTEAFF. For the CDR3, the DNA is TGTGCCAGCGAGTACGGATCGAACACTGAAGCTTTCTTT.

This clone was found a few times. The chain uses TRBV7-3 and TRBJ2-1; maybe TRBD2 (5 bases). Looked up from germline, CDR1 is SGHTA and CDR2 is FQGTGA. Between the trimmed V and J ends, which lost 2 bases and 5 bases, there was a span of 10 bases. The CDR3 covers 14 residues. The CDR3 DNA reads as TGTGCCAGCAGCTTAGAGACTATACACAATGAGCAGTTCTTC. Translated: CASSLETIHNEQFF.

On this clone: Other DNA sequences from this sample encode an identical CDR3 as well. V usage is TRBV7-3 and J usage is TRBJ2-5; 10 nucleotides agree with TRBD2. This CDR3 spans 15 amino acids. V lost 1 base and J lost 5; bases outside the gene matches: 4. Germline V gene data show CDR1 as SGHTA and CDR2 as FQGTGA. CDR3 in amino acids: CASSLMSSGRETQYF. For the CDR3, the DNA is TGTGCCAGCAGCTTAATGAGTAGCGGGAGGGAGACCCAGTACTTC.

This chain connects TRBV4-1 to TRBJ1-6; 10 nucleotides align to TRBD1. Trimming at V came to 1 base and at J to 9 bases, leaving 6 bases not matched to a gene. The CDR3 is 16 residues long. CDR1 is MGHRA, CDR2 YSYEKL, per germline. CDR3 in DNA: TGCGCCAGCAGCCAAGGGGTTGGACAGGGGGGTTCACCCCTCCACTTT. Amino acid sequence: CASSQGVGQGGSPLHF.